Listed below are T cell receptor beta chains from one sample, sequenced in a study of spatial heterogeneity in lung cancer. MiXCR, run by TCRdb on the 5' RACE reads, gives a single entry per CDR3 protein. The sample records about 36,000 distinct CDR3 sequences, over 6.5% being singletons. The sample here was PBMCs, taken at follow-up. These receptor sequences come from a male donor with early-stage non-small cell lung cancer. Both conserved end residues are part of each CDR3. The order of the fields is D gene, J gene, CDR3 length, V gene, clone size, CDR3 protein, CDR3 DNA. The D gene is left open where the match is weak. Rows may omit the clone size; those that give it use once, few, many or a size class.

>NA|TRBJ2-2|20|TRBV7-6|many
CASSLARIDAQSENTGELFF
TGTGCCAGCAGCTTAGCCCGAATAGATGCCCAGTCGGAGAACACCGGGGAGCTGTTTTTT
>NA|TRBJ2-5|12|TRBV2|many
CASRGSIETQYF
TGTGCCAGCAGGGGGTCGATAGAGACCCAGTACTTC
>NA|TRBJ2-3|13|TRBV29-1|many
CSVEGQDTDTQYF
TGCAGCGTTGAAGGTCAGGACACAGATACGCAGTATTTT
>TRBD1|TRBJ2-7|15|TRBV7-8|NA
CASSLAGQVNYEQYF
TGTGCCAGCAGCTTAGCGGGACAGGTAAACTACGAGCAGTACTTC
>NA|TRBJ2-3|15|TRBV2|few
CASKGPISGTDTQYF
TGTGCCAGCAAGGGCCCAATAAGCGGCACAGATACGCAGTATTTT
>NA|TRBJ2-2|14|TRBV11-2|many
CASSLGTQTGELFF
TGTGCCAGCAGCTTAGGGACTCAGACCGGGGAGCTGTTTTTT
>NA|TRBJ1-2|13|TRBV7-9|many
CASSPSPIYGYTF
TGTGCCAGCAGCCCCTCCCCGATCTATGGCTACACCTTC
>NA|TRBJ2-7|12|TRBV20-1|NA
CSVGPTAYEQYF
TGCAGTGTTGGGCCCACCGCCTACGAGCAGTACTTC
>TRBD2|TRBJ2-3|15|TRBV19|few
CASSPRTSSTDTQYF
TGTGCCAGTAGTCCCCGGACTAGCAGCACAGATACGCAGTATTTT
>NA|TRBJ1-4|11|TRBV30|many
CAWSSTGKLFF
TGTGCCTGGAGCTCGACCGGAAAACTGTTTTTT
>NA|TRBJ1-1|11|TRBV7-9|many
CASSLNTEAFF
TGTGCCAGCAGTCTGAACACTGAAGCTTTCTTT
>NA|TRBJ2-7|15|TRBV4-1|many
CASSQGHVGAYEQYF
TGCGCCAGCAGCCAAGGACACGTCGGGGCCTACGAGCAGTACTTC
>TRBD1|TRBJ2-7|17|TRBV5-4|many
CASSFHRRGTGSYEQYF
TGTGCCAGCAGCTTCCACAGGCGCGGGACAGGCTCCTACGAGCAGTACTTC
>TRBD1|TRBJ1-2|13|TRBV12-3/TRBV12-4|many
CASSRQGAGGYTF
TGTGCCAGCAGCCGACAGGGGGCTGGCGGCTACACCTTC
>TRBD1|TRBJ2-7|13|TRBV6-1|NA
CAISSQGAREQYF
TGTGCCATTTCTAGTCAGGGGGCGCGAGAGCAGTACTTC
>NA|TRBJ2-3|12|TRBV2|many
CASSQGRDTQYF
TGTGCCAGCAGCCAAGGAAGGGATACGCAGTATTTT
>NA|TRBJ2-1|15|TRBV30|many
CAWSGIRGTSNEQFF
TGTGCCTGGAGTGGGATCAGAGGAACCTCCAATGAGCAGTTCTTC
>TRBD1|TRBJ2-7|12|TRBV6-4|NA
CASRRGPYEQYF
TGTGCCAGCCGCAGGGGGCCGTACGAGCAGTACTTC
>NA|TRBJ2-7|13|TRBV6-5|few
CASSHEDAWEQYF
TGTGCCAGCAGTCACGAGGACGCGTGGGAGCAGTACTTC
>NA|TRBJ1-5|14|TRBV12-3/TRBV12-4|many
CASSLSSDNQPQHF
TGTGCCAGCAGTTTATCCTCAGACAATCAGCCCCAGCATTTT
>NA|TRBJ1-1|13|TRBV11-3|NA
CASSLVGGTEAFF
TGTGCCAGCAGCTTAGTGGGTGGCACTGAAGCTTTCTTT
>NA|TRBJ2-7|12|TRBV29-1|many
CSVVGPEGEQYF
TGCAGCGTTGTAGGGCCCGAAGGCGAGCAGTACTTC
>NA|TRBJ1-1|13|TRBV6-1|many
CASSVTFSTEAFF
TGTGCCAGCAGTGTTACTTTTTCCACTGAAGCTTTCTTT
>TRBD2|TRBJ2-3|16|TRBV2|NA
CASIEIAGGRADTQYF
TGTGCCAGCATTGAAATAGCGGGGGGGCGCGCAGATACGCAGTATTTT
>TRBD2|TRBJ2-5|17|TRBV4-3|NA
CASSQLGVAGVRETQYF
TGCGCCAGCAGCCAACTCGGGGTAGCGGGGGTTCGAGAGACCCAGTACTTC
>TRBD2|TRBJ2-5|18|TRBV5-1|many
CASSRTYSGGSPQETQYF
TGCGCCAGCAGCCGTACCTATAGCGGGGGGTCCCCCCAAGAGACCCAGTACTTC
>NA|TRBJ2-3|14|TRBV20-1|many
CSARGLTNTDTQYF
TGCAGTGCTAGAGGGCTAACTAACACAGATACGCAGTATTTT
>TRBD2|TRBJ2-3|16|TRBV5-6|many
CASSWGTSGYTDTQYF
TGTGCCAGCAGCTGGGGGACTAGCGGGTACACAGATACGCAGTATTTT
>TRBD1|TRBJ1-2|16|TRBV18|many
CASSWTGSPKGYGYTF
TGTGCCAGCTCATGGACAGGGTCGCCGAAGGGCTATGGCTACACCTTC
>NA|TRBJ1-1|15|TRBV7-3|many
CASSLIGSGNTEAFF
TGTGCCAGCAGCTTAATAGGGTCGGGGAACACTGAAGCTTTCTTT
>NA|TRBJ1-3|15|TRBV6-6|few
CASSYGPGTGNTIYF
TGTGCCAGCAGTTACGGTCCGGGCACTGGAAACACCATATATTTT
>NA|TRBJ2-3|12|TRBV7-9|many
CASSLDRDTQYF
TGTGCCAGCAGCTTAGACAGGGATACGCAGTATTTT
>NA|TRBJ2-3|16|TRBV15|many
CATSRDTGLSTDTQYF
TGTGCCACCAGCAGAGATACTGGACTCAGCACAGATACGCAGTATTTT
>NA|TRBJ1-1|13|TRBV6-2/TRBV6-3|many
CASTYGGPTEAFF
TGTGCCAGTACTTACGGAGGACCTACTGAAGCTTTCTTT
>TRBD1|TRBJ1-6|15|TRBV18|many
CASSPPQGANSPLHF
TGTGCCAGCTCACCACCACAGGGGGCTAATTCACCCCTCCACTTT
>NA|TRBJ2-1|14|TRBV20-1|many
CSAQVSMGTSEQFF
TGCAGTGCTCAAGTTTCGATGGGGACAAGTGAGCAGTTCTTC
>TRBD1|TRBJ2-7|16|TRBV29-1|NA
CSVSQDHTGTGYEQYF
TGCAGCGTTTCCCAGGATCATACCGGGACAGGCTACGAGCAGTACTTC
>NA|TRBJ2-7|13|TRBV11-1|many
CASSPGTGPEQYF
TGTGCCAGCAGCCCCGGCACGGGGCCCGAGCAGTACTTC